This T cell receptor beta chain was recorded in a study of T cell responses to AZD1222 COVID-19 vaccine. Study-wide results and caveats: The CD4 TCRs associated with vaccination extended across spike and predominated at 160-218 and 743-854.

The assay was immunoSEQ multiplex PCR, and TCRdb's table has in-frame clones only and misses some. This sample yields roughly 110,000 clones, of which 75% to 90% are seen a single time; roughly 5.1% belongs to the top ten. About this clone: Its matching antigen is unknown.

CDR3 length equals 13 residues. Trimming at V came to 6 bases and at J to 7 bases, leaving 6 bases not matched to a gene. Looked up from germline, CDR1 is MNHEY and CDR2 is SVGAGI. Sequenced here: peripheral blood, sampled on day 0 of AZD1222 vaccination. The clonotype was recovered from an adult in good health. V is TRBV6-5 and J is TRBJ1-2, with TRBD1 identical over 9 bases. The DNA of the CDR3 is TGTGCCAGCAGACAGGGGGCGCAAATTGGCTACACCTTC. It encodes CASRQGAQIGYTF.